A single sample gave rise to the 10 T cell receptor beta chains below, sequenced in a study of cytomegalovirus exposure and HLA in healthy donors. Both 60 Vbeta primers and 13 Jbeta primers went into the PCR. Produced via immunoSEQ multiplex PCR; TCRdb's table is partial and in-frame only. The sample consists of some 120,000 clones, 65% to 90% of them appearing once. Sequenced sample: PBMCs. The receptors shown here come from a male donor in good health and CMV-seropositive.

CDR3 nucleotide sequence: TGCACCAGCAGCCAAGAAGACGGGACTATAGACAATGAGCAGTTCTTC. Translated, it gives CTSSQEDGTIDNEQFF. The chain couples TRBV1 to TRBJ2-1; the table calls TRBD2, which could not be checked here. TRBV1 is classified as a pseudogene. CDR3 length equals 16 residues.

The chain carries TRBV7-2 and TRBJ2-1, with 10 bases that match TRBD2. Germline-derived CDR1 and CDR2 are SGHTA and FQGNSA. V was clipped by 1 base and J by 7 bases; unmatched bases: 7. This CDR3 region has 16 residues. CDR3 loop: CASSLGSGRVVNEQFF. CDR3 in DNA: TGTGCCAGCAGCTTAGGAAGCGGGAGGGTCGTAAATGAGCAGTTCTTC.

The rearrangement uses TRBV7-2 and TRBJ1-4; D perhaps matches TRBD1 (5 bases). Trimming took off 0 bases at V and 5 bases at J, with 13 bases between the two ends. From germline, CDR1 is SGHTA and CDR2 FQGNSA. The length of the CDR3 is 16 residues. The chain's CDR3 is CASSLAGGAMNEKLFF. The CDR3 coding sequence is TGTGCCAGCAGCTTAGCCGGAGGGGCAATGAATGAAAAACTGTTTTTT.

CDR3 bases: TGTGCCAGCAGCCAAGGACAGCTCAATCAGCCCCAGCATTTT. This codes for CASSQGQLNQPQHF. The chain has TRBV6-5 and TRBJ1-5; D is perhaps TRBD1 (6 bases). Germline-derived CDR1 and CDR2 are MNHEY and SVGAGI. This CDR3 contains 14 residues. V shed 6 bases and J shed 3 bases, with 12 bases lying between them.

This clone was observed a handful of times. The gene calls are TRBV10-3 and TRBJ2-7; no firm D call. This CDR3 comprises 11 residues. Germline V gives CDR1 ENHRY, CDR2 SYGVKD. V dropped 4 bases and J dropped 3 bases, with 4 bases sitting between them. CDR3 residues: CAISGVYEQYF. DNA for the CDR3: TGTGCCATCAGTGGAGTCTACGAGCAGTACTTC.

The gene calls are TRBV28 and TRBJ1-5; D is undetermined. Germline V lookup: CDR1 MDHEN, CDR2 SYDVKM. Trimming cost V 2 bases and J 7 bases, with 9 bases left between them. This CDR3 has 13 residues. The CDR3 protein is CASSLHGKQPQHF. The CDR3 DNA reads TGTGCCAGCAGTTTACACGGGAAGCAGCCCCAGCATTTT.

This chain's CDR3 is CASKRPNRSNEQYF. The CDR3 bases are TGCGCCAGCAAAAGACCTAACAGGAGTAACGAGCAGTACTTC. The chain is built from TRBV10-1 and TRBJ2-7; D may be TRBD1 (5 bases). This CDR3 comprises 14 residues. Germline V gene data show CDR1 as WNHNN and CDR2 as SYGVQD (reference sequence). Trimming removed 7 bases from V and 5 bases from J, with 18 bases in between.

The chain couples TRBV10-1 to TRBJ2-7, with a tentative D call TRBD2 (6 bases). V was clipped by 5 bases and J by 5 bases, with 13 bases between them. The CDR3 totals 13 residues. Germline V gene sequence: CDR1 WNHNN, CDR2 SYGVQD (reference sequence). The CDR3 region is CASSLVWGDEQYF. CDR3 coding DNA: TGCGCCAGCAGTTTGGTCTGGGGGGACGAGCAGTACTTC.

With regard to this clone: The junction shows a germline mismatch at one end, possibly a read error. The V call is TRBV27, the J call TRBJ2-6; tentative D call: TRBD1 (5 bases). The CDR3 covers 14 residues. Germline lookup yields CDR1 MNHEY and CDR2 SMNVEV (reference sequence). The CDR3 is CASRAGSGANGLTF. CDR3 DNA sequence: TGTGCCAGCAGAGCAGGGTCTGGGGCCAACGGCCTGACTTTC. Variable domain in full (rest from reference TRBV27 and TRBJ2-6): EAQVTQNPRYLITVTGKKLTVTCSQNMNHEYMSWYRQDPGLGLRQIYYSMNVEVTDKGDVPEGYKVSRKEKRNFPLILESPSPNQTSLYFCASRAGSGANGLTFGAGSRLTVL.

Only a few counts were recorded for this clone. The chain recombines TRBV19 with TRBJ2-3; possible D gene TRBD2, 7 bases. The CDR3 consists of 14 residues. The V and J ends lost 7 bases and 1 base respectively, with 12 bases between them. CDR1 LNHDA and CDR2 SQIVND come from the germline V gene (reference sequence). CDR3 protein: CASKRGGGTDTQYF. For the CDR3, the DNA is TGTGCCAGTAAGCGAGGGGGGGGCACAGATACGCAGTATTTT.